This T cell receptor beta chain was captured in a study of tumor-infiltrating lymphocytes in primary liver carcinoma. A constant-region primer served to make TCR beta cDNA from about 530 ng total RNA. Nested multiplex PCR, run for three rounds with slightly modified ARM-PCR, yielded TCR beta libraries. The opening two PCR rounds, around 10 cycles each, paired TRBV1-TRBV30 forward primers with a C-beta reverse primer. In TCRdb, the multiplex PCR reads were re-called with MiXCR into one record per CDR3 protein. The table lists tens of thousands of distinct CDR3 sequences, roughly two thirds of them singletons. General study findings and limits: Lesser overlap characterized tumor-adjacent and tumor-blood pairs relative to tumor region pairs. Significantly greater top-250-clone fractions characterized tumors relative to blood (p = 0.039). All five tumor regions shared only about 7.5-25% of top clones.

Bulk tissue was left unsorted, and RNA and DNA were co-extracted from 20-30 mg of it. Every tumor yielded five separate sampled regions. Trimming took off 4 bases at V and 4 bases at J, with 10 bases between the two ends. CDR1 is MNHEY, CDR2 SVGEGT, per germline. CDR3 length: 14 residues. Details on this clonotype: No antigen is known for it.

The rearrangement joins TRBV6-2 or TRBV6-3 to TRBJ2-2; the D call may be TRBD1 or TRBD2 (5 bases each). The sample taken for sequencing was liver tumor tissue from sampling region 4. Described subset: tumor region T4, right-lateral pole. This receptor was identified in a man aged 40-50 years with primary liver carcinoma and hepatitis B virus infection. CDR3 coding DNA: TGTGCCAGCAGTTTCCGGGACCCCACCGGGGAGCTGTTTTTT. This encodes CASSFRDPTGELFF.